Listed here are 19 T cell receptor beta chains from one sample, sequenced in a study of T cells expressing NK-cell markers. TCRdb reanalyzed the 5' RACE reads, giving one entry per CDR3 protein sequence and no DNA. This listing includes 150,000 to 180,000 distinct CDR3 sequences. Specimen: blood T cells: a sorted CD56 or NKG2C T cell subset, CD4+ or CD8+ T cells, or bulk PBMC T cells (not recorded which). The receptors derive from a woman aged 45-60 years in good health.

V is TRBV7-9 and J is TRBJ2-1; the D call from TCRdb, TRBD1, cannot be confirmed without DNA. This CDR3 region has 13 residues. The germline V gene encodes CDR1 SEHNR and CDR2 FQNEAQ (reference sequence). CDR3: CASSSPGHGEQFF.

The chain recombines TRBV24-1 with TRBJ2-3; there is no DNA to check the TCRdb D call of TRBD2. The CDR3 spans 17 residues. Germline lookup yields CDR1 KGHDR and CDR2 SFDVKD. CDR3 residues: CATSDTRTSGSPDTQYF.

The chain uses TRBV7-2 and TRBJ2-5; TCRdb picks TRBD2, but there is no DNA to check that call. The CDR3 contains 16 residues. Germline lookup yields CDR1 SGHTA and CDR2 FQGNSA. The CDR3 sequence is CASSLTSGRPLETQYF.

CDR3 residues: CASSFSDEQFF. The chain is built from TRBV28 and TRBJ2-1. CDR3 size: 11 residues. CDR1 is MDHEN and CDR2 is SYDVKM in the germline V gene. The full variable domain, its missing parts supplied by reference TRBV28 and TRBJ2-1, is DVKVTQSSRYLVKRTGEKVFLECVQDMDHENMFWYRQDPGLGLRLIYFSYDVKMKEKGDIPEGYSVSREKKERFSLILESASTNQTSMYLCASSFSDEQFFGPGTRLTVL.

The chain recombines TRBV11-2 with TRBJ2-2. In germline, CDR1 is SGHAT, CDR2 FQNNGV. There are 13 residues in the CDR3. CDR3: CAIDGENTGELFF.

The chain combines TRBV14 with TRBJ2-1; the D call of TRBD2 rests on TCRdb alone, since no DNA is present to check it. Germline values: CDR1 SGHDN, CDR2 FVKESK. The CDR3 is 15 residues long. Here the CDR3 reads CASSQGTSGRDEQFF.

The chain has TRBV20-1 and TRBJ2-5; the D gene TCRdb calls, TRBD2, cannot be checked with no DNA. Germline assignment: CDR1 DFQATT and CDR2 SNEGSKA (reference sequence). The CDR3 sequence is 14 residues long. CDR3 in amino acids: CSARGGLAGETQYF.

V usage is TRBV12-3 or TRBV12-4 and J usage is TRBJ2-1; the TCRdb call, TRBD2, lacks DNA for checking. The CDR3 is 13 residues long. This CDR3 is CASSSQPSPEQFF.

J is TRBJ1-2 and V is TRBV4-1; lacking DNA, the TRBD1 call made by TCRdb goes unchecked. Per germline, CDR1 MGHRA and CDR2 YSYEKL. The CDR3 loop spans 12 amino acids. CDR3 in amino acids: CASSPPGSGYTF.

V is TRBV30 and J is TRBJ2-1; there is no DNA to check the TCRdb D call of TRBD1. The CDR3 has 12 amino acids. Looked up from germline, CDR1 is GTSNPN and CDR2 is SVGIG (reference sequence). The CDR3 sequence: CAWGTGGNEQFF. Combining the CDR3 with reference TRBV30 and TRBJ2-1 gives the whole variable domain SQTIHQWPATLVQPVGSPLSLECTVEGTSNPNLYWYRQAAGRGLQLLFYSVGIGQISSEVPQNLSASRPQDRQFILSSKKLLLSDSGFYLCAWGTGGNEQFFGPGTRLTVL.

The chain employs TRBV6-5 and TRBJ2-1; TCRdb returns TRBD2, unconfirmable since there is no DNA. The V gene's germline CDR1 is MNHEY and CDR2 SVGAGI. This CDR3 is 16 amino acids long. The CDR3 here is CASSSIISGRANEQFF.

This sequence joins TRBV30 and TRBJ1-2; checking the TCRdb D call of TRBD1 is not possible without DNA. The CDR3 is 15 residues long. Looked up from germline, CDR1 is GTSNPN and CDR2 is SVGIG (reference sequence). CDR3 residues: CAWMLRDRDIWGYTF.

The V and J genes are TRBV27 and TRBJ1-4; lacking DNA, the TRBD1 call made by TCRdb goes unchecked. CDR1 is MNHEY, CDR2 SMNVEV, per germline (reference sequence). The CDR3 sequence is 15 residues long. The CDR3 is CASSDDREGNEKLFF.

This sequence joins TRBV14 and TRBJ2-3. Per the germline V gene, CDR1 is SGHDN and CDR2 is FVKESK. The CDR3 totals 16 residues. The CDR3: CASSEERATFTDTQYF.

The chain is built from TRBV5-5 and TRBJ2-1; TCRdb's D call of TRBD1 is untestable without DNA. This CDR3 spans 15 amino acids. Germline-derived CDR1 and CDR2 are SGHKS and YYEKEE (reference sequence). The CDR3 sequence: CASRETVSSYNEQFF.

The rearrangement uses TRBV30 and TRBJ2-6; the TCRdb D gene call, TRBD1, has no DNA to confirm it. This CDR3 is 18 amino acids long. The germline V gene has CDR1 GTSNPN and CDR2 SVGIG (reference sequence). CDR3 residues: CAWSGAGTSSSGANVLTF.

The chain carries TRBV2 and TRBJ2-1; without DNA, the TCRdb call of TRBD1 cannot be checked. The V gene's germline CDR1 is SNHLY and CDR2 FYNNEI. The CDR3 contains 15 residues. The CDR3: CASSDGQSSYNEQFF.

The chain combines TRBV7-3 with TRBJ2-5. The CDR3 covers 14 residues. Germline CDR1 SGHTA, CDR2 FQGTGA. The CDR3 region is CASSLNGGKETQYF.

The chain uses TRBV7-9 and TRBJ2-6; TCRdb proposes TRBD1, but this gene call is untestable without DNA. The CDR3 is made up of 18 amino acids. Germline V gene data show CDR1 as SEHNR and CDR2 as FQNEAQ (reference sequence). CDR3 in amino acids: CASSLALDSLSGANVLTF.